These 20 T cell receptor beta chains were all obtained from the same sample, sequenced in a study of T cell responses to AZD1222 COVID-19 vaccine. Clones were sequenced by immunoSEQ multiplex PCR, and TCRdb holds only the in-frame ones, with some missing. The sample has some 100,000 clones; about 86% are singletons. Specimen: peripheral blood, collected on day 0 of AZD1222 vaccination. Source of these receptors: an adult in good health.

The rearrangement uses TRBV6-5 and TRBJ2-7; possible D gene TRBD2, 5 bases. Germline V gives CDR1 MNHEY, CDR2 SVGAGI. Trimming pared 8 bases from V and 7 bases from J, leaving 24 bases between. The CDR3 runs to 15 residues. CDR3 DNA: TGTGCCAGCGGGAGTATGACGGGGAATGTGGGGGAGCAGTACTTC. Protein: CASGSMTGNVGEQYF.

V gene TRBV4-3 combines with J gene TRBJ1-2, with 7 bases that match TRBD1. CDR3 size: 18 residues. The junction had 12 bases not matched to a gene; V was cut back by 0 bases and J by 2 bases. The germline gives CDR1 LGHNA, CDR2 YSLEER. CDR3 bases: TGCGCCAGCAGCCAAGATGCGGGACAGCTCCCACCAAACTATGGCTACACCTTC. It encodes CASSQDAGQLPPNYGYTF.

This chain uses TRBV5-4 with TRBJ1-4, with D perhaps TRBD1 (6 bases). The CDR3 is 14 residues long. Deletions cut 3 bases from V and 5 bases from J, with 11 bases between. Germline values: CDR1 SGHNT, CDR2 YYREEE (reference sequence). This CDR3 reads CASSSGGQNEKLFF. In DNA, the CDR3 is TGTGCCAGCAGCTCTGGGGGCCAAAATGAAAAACTGTTTTTT.

The chain combines TRBV11-2 with TRBJ1-5, with a possible D match to TRBD1 (5 bases). Germline assignment: CDR1 SGHAT and CDR2 FQNNGV. Trimming removed 5 bases from V and 3 bases from J, with 8 bases in between. The CDR3 consists of 13 residues. The CDR3, as DNA: TGTGCCAGCAGCCGACAGCCCAATCAGCCCCAGCATTTT. This codes for CASSRQPNQPQHF. Full variable domain (remainder filled in from reference TRBV11-2 and TRBJ1-5): EAGVAQSPRYKIIEKRQSVAFWCNPISGHATLYWYQQILGQGPKLLIQFQNNGVVDDSQLPKDRFSAERLKGVDSTLKIQPAKLEDSAVYLCASSRQPNQPQHFGDGTRLSIL.

Turning to this clone: Other nucleotide sequences from this sample produce the same CDR3. This sequence joins TRBV7-2 and TRBJ1-2, with D perhaps matching TRBD1 (6 bases). The CDR3 is 18 residues long. V lost 1 base, J lost 7 bases, and 25 bases lay in between. The germline CDR1 and CDR2 sequences are SGHTA and FQGNSA. The CDR3 nucleotides are TGTGCCAGCAGCTTAGTAAGGTCGTCGGGGGGCACGAAGGTTGGCTACACCTTC. Its protein product is CASSLVRSSGGTKVGYTF.

This clone was observed a single time. CDR3 amino acids: CASTLLGSGGEDTQYF. The CDR3 DNA is TGTGCCAGCACCCTCCTTGGGAGCGGGGGGGAGGATACGCAGTATTTT. The chain uses TRBV7-2 and TRBJ2-3, with TRBD2 matching over 10 bases. With V trimmed by 7 bases and J by 6 bases, 13 bases remained unmatched. This CDR3 has 16 residues. CDR1 and CDR2 from the germline V gene are SGHTA and FQGNSA.

The chain carries TRBV18 and TRBJ2-5; unclear D gene. The CDR3 runs 12 residues. The V end lost 3 bases, the J end lost 2 bases, and 4 bases lay between the germline ends. From germline, CDR1 is KGHSH and CDR2 LQKENI. In nucleotides, the CDR3 is TGTGCCAGCTCACCCCAACAAGAGACCCAGTACTTC. It codes for CASSPQQETQYF.

The V and J genes are TRBV5-4 and TRBJ2-2, with 11 bases matching TRBD2. Germline CDR1 reads SGHNT; CDR2 reads YYREEE (reference sequence). The CDR3 loop spans 16 amino acids. V gave up 0 bases and J gave up 9 bases; unmatched junction bases: 7. The CDR3 region is CASSLAASGGSRELFF. For the CDR3, the DNA is TGTGCCAGCAGCTTGGCTGCTAGCGGGGGGTCAAGGGAGCTGTTTTTT.

The chain couples TRBV7-2 to TRBJ1-4; 7 nucleotides align to TRBD1. This CDR3 is built from 15 residues. Germline loops: CDR1 SGHTA, CDR2 FQGNSA. The trim removed 5 bases at V and 1 base at J, leaving 4 bases unmatched. CDR3: CASSGRQGTNEKLFF. CDR3 in DNA: TGTGCCAGCAGCGGGAGACAGGGAACTAATGAAAAACTGTTTTTT.

The chain recombines TRBV3-1 (or the pseudogene TRBV3-2) with TRBJ2-1; D gene ambiguous. Germline CDR1 and CDR2: LGHDT and YNNKEL (reference sequence). Trimming cost V 4 bases and J 13 bases, with 17 bases left between them. CDR3 length: 13 residues. The CDR3 DNA reads TGTGCCAGCAGCCCGGGTGGGTCCCCTCGCCAGTTCTTC. Translated, it gives CASSPGGSPRQFF.

The chain employs TRBV2 and TRBJ2-3; TRBD2 might be the D (5 bases). V lost 7 bases and J 6 bases, leaving 11 bases between the germline ends. Per the germline V gene, CDR1 is SNHLY and CDR2 is FYNNEI. The CDR3 length is 12 residues. DNA for the CDR3: TGTGCCAGCAACCCCGGGGTGGATACGCAGTATTTT. It is translated as CASNPGVDTQYF.

This sequence joins TRBV6-2 or TRBV6-3 and TRBJ2-2; D gene ambiguous. V gave up 2 bases and J gave up 1 base, with 5 bases separating them. Germline-derived CDR1 and CDR2 are MNHEY and SVGEGT. The CDR3 runs to 14 residues. The CDR3 is CASSYMWNTGELFF. CDR3 in DNA: TGTGCCAGCAGTTACATGTGGAACACCGGGGAGCTGTTTTTT.

This chain links TRBV5-5 with TRBJ1-1; TRBD1 is a possible D gene (5 bases). The germline CDR1 and CDR2 sequences are SGHKS and YYEKEE (reference sequence). Trimming stripped 1 base from V and 7 bases from J, with 11 bases between. The CDR3 covers 13 residues. The CDR3 reads CASSLIYRGEAFF. DNA of the CDR3: TGTGCCAGCAGCTTGATCTATAGGGGTGAAGCTTTCTTT.

V gene TRBV3-1 (or the pseudogene TRBV3-2) combines with J gene TRBJ2-7; TRBD1 matches at 8 bases. CDR1 is LGHDT and CDR2 is YNNKEL in the germline V gene (reference sequence). This CDR3 spans 14 amino acids. After removal of 8 bases from V and 5 bases from J, the junction contained 11 bases not matched to a gene. CDR3 protein: CASRPGGSRNEQYF. Written as DNA, the CDR3 is TGTGCCAGCCGCCCAGGGGGCTCGAGGAACGAGCAGTACTTC.

The CDR3 coding sequence is TGTGCCAGCAGCCACAGGACTAGCACAGATACGCAGTATTTT. Translated: CASSHRTSTDTQYF. The rearrangement links TRBV5-8 to TRBJ2-3; D possibly uses TRBD1 or TRBD2 (5 bases each). Trimming cost V 4 bases and J 0 bases, with 9 bases left between them. The germline V gene encodes CDR1 SGHTS and CDR2 YDEGEE. CDR3 size: 14 residues.

The chain has TRBV19 and TRBJ2-5; possibly TRBD1 or TRBD2 for D (5 bases each). Deletions cut 10 bases from V and 5 bases from J, with 11 bases between. The germline gives CDR1 LNHDA, CDR2 SQIVND (reference sequence). The CDR3 is made up of 11 amino acids. Here the CDR3 reads CATRQRETQYF. DNA of the CDR3: TGTGCCACCCGACAGCGGGAGACCCAGTACTTC.

The rearrangement joins TRBV6-5 to TRBJ1-4, with D tentatively TRBD1 (6 bases). V shed 9 bases and J shed 7 bases, with 15 bases lying between them. CDR1 and CDR2 (germline): MNHEY, SVGAGI. The CDR3 covers 13 residues. Here the CDR3 reads CASKPQGVEKLFF. Here the CDR3 DNA reads TGTGCCAGTAAACCACAGGGAGTTGAAAAACTGTTTTTT.

This rearrangement joins TRBV11-2 to TRBJ2-7; D perhaps matches TRBD2 (6 bases). The CDR3 contains 13 residues. Germline lookup yields CDR1 SGHAT and CDR2 FQNNGV. V lost 3 bases and J lost 3, with 9 bases in between. This CDR3 reads CASSLEGLYEQYF. DNA of the CDR3: TGTGCCAGCAGCTTGGAGGGCCTCTACGAGCAGTACTTC.

In its sample, this clone was seen once. The chain recombines TRBV6-2 or TRBV6-3 with TRBJ2-5, with D unresolved. With 5 bases removed from V and 5 bases from J, the gap between germline ends came to 9 bases. The CDR3 consists of 12 residues. Looked up from germline, CDR1 is MNHEY and CDR2 is SVGEGT. The CDR3: CASSPTGETQYF. The CDR3 coding sequence is TGTGCCAGCAGTCCCACCGGGGAGACCCAGTACTTC.

CDR3 amino acids: CASSQVLRADTEAFF. The CDR3 DNA sequence: TGTGCCAGCAGCCAAGTTCTCAGGGCGGACACTGAAGCTTTCTTT. V and J are TRBV4-2 and TRBJ1-1; TRBD1 is a possible D gene (5 bases). Per germline, CDR1 LGHNA and CDR2 YNFKEQ. The length of the CDR3 is 15 residues. Trimming took off 1 base at V and 3 bases at J, with 12 bases between the two ends.